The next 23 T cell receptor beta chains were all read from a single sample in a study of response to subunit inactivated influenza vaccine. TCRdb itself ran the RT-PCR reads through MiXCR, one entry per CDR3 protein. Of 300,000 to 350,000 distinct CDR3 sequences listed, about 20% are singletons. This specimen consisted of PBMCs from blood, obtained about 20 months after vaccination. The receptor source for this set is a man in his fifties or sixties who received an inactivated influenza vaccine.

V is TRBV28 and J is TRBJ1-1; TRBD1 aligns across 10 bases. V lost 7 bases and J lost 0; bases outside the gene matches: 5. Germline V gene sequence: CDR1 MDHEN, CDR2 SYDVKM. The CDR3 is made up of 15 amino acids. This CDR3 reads CASTTDRGLNTEAFF. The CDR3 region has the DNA TGTGCCAGCACTACCGACAGGGGGCTGAACACTGAAGCTTTCTTT.

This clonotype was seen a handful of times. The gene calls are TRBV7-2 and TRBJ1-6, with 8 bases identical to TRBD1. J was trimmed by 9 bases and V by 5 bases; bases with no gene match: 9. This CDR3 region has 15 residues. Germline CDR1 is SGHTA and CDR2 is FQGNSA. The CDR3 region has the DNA TGTGCCAGCAGCCCCCGGACAGGGCGGAGTTCACCCCTCCACTTT. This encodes CASSPRTGRSSPLHF.

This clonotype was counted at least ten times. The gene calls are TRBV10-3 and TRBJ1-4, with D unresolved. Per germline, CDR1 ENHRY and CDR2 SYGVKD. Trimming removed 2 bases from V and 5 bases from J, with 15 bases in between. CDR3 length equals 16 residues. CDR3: CAISERLEQRNEKLFF. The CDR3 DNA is TGTGCCATCAGTGAGCGGTTGGAACAGCGGAATGAAAAACTGTTTTTT.

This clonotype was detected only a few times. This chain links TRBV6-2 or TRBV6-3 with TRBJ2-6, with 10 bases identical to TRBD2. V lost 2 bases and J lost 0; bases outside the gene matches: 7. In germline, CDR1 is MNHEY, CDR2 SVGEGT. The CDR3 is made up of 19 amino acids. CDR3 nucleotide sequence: TGTGCCAGCAGTTACAACCCTAGCGGGAGATTCTCTGGGGCCAACGTCCTGACTTTC. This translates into CASSYNPSGRFSGANVLTF.

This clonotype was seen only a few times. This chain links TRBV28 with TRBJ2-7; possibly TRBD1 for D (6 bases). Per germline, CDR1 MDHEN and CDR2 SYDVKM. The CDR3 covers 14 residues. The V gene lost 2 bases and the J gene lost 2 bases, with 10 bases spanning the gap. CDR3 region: CASSLPDSTYEQYF. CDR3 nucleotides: TGTGCCAGCAGTTTACCGGACAGTACCTACGAGCAGTACTTC.

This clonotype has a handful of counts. DNA for the CDR3: TGCGCCAGCAGCTTGGATTGGGTTTCCTACGAGCAGTACTTC. Translated: CASSLDWVSYEQYF. The chain recombines TRBV5-1 with TRBJ2-7, with unresolved D. Trimming shortened V by 0 bases and J by 1 base, and 8 bases separated the two germline ends. Germline CDR1 and CDR2: SGHRS and YFSETQ. The CDR3 is made up of 14 amino acids.

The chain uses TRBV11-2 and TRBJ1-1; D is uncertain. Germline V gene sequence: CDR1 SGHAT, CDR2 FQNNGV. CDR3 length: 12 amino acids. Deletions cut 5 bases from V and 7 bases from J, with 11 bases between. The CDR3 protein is CASSPGIVEAFF. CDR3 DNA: TGTGCCAGCAGCCCGGGAATCGTTGAAGCTTTCTTT.

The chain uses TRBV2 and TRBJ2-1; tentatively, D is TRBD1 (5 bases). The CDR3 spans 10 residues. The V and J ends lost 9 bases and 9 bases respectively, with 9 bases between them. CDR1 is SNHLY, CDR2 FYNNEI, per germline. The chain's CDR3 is CASEGVEQFF. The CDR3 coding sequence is TGTGCCAGTGAAGGGGTTGAGCAGTTCTTC. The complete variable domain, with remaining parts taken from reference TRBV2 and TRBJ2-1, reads EPEVTQTPSHQVTQMGQEVILRCVPISNHLYFYWYRQILGQKVEFLVSFYNNEISEKSEIFDDQFSVERPDGSNFTLKIRSTKLEDSAMYFCASEGVEQFFGPGTRLTVL.

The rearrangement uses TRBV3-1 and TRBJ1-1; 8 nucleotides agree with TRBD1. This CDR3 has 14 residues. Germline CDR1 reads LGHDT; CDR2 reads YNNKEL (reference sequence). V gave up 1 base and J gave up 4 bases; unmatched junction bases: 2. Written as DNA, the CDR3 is TGTGCCAGCAGCCAAGGGACAGGGAGCACTGAAGCTTTCTTT. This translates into CASSQGTGSTEAFF.

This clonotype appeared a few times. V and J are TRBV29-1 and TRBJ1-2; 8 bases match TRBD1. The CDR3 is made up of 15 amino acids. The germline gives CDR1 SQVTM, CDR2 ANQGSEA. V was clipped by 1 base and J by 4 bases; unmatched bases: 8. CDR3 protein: CSVEVDRAKSYGYTF. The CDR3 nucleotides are TGCAGCGTTGAAGTGGACAGGGCGAAGAGCTATGGCTACACCTTC.

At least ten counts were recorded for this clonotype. CDR3 DNA: TGTGCCAGCAGCTACGGACAGGGGGAAGCTTTCTTT. Its protein is CASSYGQGEAFF. The chain has TRBV7-9 and TRBJ1-1, with TRBD1 matching 9 bases. This CDR3 contains 12 residues. Unmatched junction bases numbered 2, after V lost 4 bases and J lost 8 bases. Germline loops: CDR1 SEHNR, CDR2 FQNEAQ (reference sequence).

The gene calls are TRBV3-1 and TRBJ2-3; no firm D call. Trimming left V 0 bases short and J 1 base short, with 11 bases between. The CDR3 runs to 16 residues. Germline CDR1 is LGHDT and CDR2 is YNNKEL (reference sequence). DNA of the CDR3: TGTGCCAGCAGCCAAGATGGTTTGCGACGCACAGATACGCAGTATTTT. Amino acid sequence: CASSQDGLRRTDTQYF.

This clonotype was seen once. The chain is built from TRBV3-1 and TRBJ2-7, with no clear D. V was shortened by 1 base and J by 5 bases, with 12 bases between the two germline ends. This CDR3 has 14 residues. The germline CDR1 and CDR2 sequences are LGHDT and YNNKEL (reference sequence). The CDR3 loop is CASSQGGQAHEQYF. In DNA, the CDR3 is TGTGCCAGCAGCCAAGGCGGCCAGGCCCACGAGCAGTACTTC.

The CDR3 DNA reads as TGTGCCAGCAGCCTCCCTCCGGGATCTACAGATACGCAGTATTTT. It is translated as CASSLPPGSTDTQYF. The chain recombines TRBV3-1 with TRBJ2-3; TRBD2 is a possible D gene (5 bases). Germline loops: CDR1 LGHDT, CDR2 YNNKEL (reference sequence). Trimming cost V 4 bases and J 3 bases, with 14 bases left between them. The CDR3 runs 15 residues.

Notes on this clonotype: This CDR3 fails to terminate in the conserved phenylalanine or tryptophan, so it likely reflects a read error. In DNA form, the CDR3 reads TGTGCCAGCAGCCCCAGTGGGGATAGCAATCAGCCCCAGCATTTA. It encodes CASSPSGDSNQPQHL. The gene calls are TRBV7-2 and TRBJ1-5; unclear D gene. CDR1 is SGHTA and CDR2 is FQGNSA in the germline V gene. This CDR3 is 15 amino acids long. Deletions cut 5 bases from V and 0 bases from J, with 11 bases between.

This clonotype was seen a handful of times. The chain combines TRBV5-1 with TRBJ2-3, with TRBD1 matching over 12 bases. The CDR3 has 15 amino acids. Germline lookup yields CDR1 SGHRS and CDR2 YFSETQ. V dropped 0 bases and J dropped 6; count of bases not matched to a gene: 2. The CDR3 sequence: CASSLAGTGGDTQYF. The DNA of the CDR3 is TGCGCCAGCAGCTTGGCCGGGACAGGGGGCGATACGCAGTATTTT. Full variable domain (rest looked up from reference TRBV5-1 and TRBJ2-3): KAGVTQTPRYLIKTRGQQVTLSCSPISGHRSVSWYQQTPGQGLQFLFEYFSETQRNKGNFPGRFSGRQFSNSRSEMNVSTLELGDSALYLCASSLAGTGGDTQYFGPGTRLTVL.

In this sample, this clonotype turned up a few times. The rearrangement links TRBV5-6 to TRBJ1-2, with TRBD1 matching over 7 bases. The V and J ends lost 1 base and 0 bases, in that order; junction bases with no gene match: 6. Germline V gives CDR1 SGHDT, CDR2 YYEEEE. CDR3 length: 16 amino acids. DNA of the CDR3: TGTGCCAGCAGCTTGCCCGGGACAGTTGCTAACTATGGCTACACCTTC. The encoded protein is CASSLPGTVANYGYTF.

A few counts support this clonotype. The CDR3: CASAKGVYSSYNEQFF. CDR3 DNA sequence: TGTGCCAGCGCGAAGGGGGTTTATAGCTCCTACAATGAGCAGTTCTTC. The chain combines TRBV6-1 with TRBJ2-1, with TRBD1 as a possible D gene (6 bases). The V end was cut by 8 bases, the J end by 0 bases, with 17 bases between. CDR3 length: 16 amino acids. Per the germline V gene, CDR1 is MNHNS and CDR2 is SASEGT.

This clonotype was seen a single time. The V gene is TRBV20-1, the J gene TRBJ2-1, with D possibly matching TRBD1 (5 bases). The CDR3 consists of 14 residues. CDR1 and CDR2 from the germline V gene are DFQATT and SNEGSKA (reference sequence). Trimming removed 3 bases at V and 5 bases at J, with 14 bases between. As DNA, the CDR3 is TGCAGTGCTAGTGTCAGGGCTTTGCACAATGAGCAGTTCTTC. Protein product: CSASVRALHNEQFF.

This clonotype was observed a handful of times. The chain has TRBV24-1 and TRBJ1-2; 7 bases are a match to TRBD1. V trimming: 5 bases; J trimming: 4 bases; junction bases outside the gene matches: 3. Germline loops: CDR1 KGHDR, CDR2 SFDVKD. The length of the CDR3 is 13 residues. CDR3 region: CATSAGTVYGYTF. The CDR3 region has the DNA TGTGCCACCAGTGCGGGGACAGTCTATGGCTACACCTTC.

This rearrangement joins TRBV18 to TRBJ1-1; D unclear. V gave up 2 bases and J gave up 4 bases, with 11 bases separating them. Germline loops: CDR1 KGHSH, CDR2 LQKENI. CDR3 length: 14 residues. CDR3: CASSPGRGGTEAFF. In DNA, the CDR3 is TGTGCCAGCTCACCAGGGCGGGGTGGCACTGAAGCTTTCTTT.

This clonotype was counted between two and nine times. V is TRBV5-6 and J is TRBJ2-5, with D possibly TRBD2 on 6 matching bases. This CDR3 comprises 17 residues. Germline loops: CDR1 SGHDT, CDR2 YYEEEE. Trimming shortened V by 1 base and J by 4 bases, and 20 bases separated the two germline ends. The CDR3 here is CASSLWGLSSLRETQYF. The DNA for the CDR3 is TGTGCCAGCAGCTTGTGGGGACTCTCTTCCCTAAGAGAGACCCAGTACTTC.

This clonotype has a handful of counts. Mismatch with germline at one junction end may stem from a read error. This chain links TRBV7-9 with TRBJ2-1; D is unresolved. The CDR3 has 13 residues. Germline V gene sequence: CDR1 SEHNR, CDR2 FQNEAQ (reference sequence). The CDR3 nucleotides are TGTGCCAGCAGCTTAGCGTTCTACGATGAGCAGTTCTTC. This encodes CASSLAFYDEQFF. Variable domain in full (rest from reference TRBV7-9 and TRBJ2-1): DTGVSQNPRHKITKRGQNVTFRCDPISEHNRLYWYRQTLGQGPEFLTYFQNEAQLEKSRLLSDRFSAERPKGSFSTLEIQRTEQGDSAMYLCASSLAFYDEQFFGPGTRLTVL.